Presented here are 29 T cell receptor beta chains from one specimen sequenced in a study of identical twins. MiXCR, applied by TCRdb to the 5' RACE reads, yields one record per CDR3 protein. The data show around 480,000 distinct CDR3 sequences, 14% seen once. The data were also submitted as part of a second study, on yellow fever vaccine responses in identical twins.

The sequencing input was CD4+ T cells sorted from blood. These receptors all stem from a woman younger than 30 in good health.

This clonotype turned up a few times. The chain carries TRBV5-1 and TRBJ2-1, with D possibly matching TRBD2 (6 bases). From germline, CDR1 is SGHRS and CDR2 YFSETQ. V lost 0 bases, J lost 2 bases, and 12 bases lay in between. This CDR3 is built from 16 residues. CDR3 residues: CASSLVPGVAYNEQFF. CDR3 coding DNA: TGCGCCAGCAGCTTGGTACCGGGGGTGGCCTACAATGAGCAGTTCTTC.

Turning to this clonotype: The junction departs from the called germline gene at one end, perhaps through a read error. The chain has TRBV7-7 and TRBJ2-2, with D possibly being TRBD1 (7 bases). The germline gives CDR1 SSHAT, CDR2 FNYEAQ (reference sequence). CDR3 length: 16 residues. The CDR3 nucleotides are TGTGCTAGCAGCTTAATGGCGGGGCGACAGGGCGGGGAGCTGTTTTTT. This gives the protein CASSLMAGRQGGELFF.

J is TRBJ2-7 and V is TRBV4-3; weak D call: TRBD2 (6 bases). Germline V gene sequence: CDR1 LGHNA, CDR2 YSLEER. The V end lost 1 base, the J end lost 0 bases, and 13 bases lay between the germline ends. This CDR3 is built from 16 residues. The CDR3: CASSQGGGTRSYEQYF. The DNA for the CDR3 is TGCGCCAGCAGCCAAGGCGGCGGGACCCGCTCCTACGAGCAGTACTTC.

This clonotype appeared a few times. J is TRBJ1-1 and V is TRBV6-2 or TRBV6-3; 7 bases are a match to TRBD1. Germline assignment: CDR1 MNHEY and CDR2 SVGEGT. The length of the CDR3 is 15 residues. V trimming: 6 bases; J trimming: 0 bases; junction bases outside the gene matches: 7. This CDR3 reads CASSQTGAVNTEAFF. The CDR3 DNA sequence: TGTGCCAGCAGCCAAACAGGGGCCGTGAACACTGAAGCTTTCTTT.

V and J are TRBV7-2 and TRBJ2-1, with D possibly being TRBD2 (5 bases). CDR3 length equals 17 residues. Looked up from germline, CDR1 is SGHTA and CDR2 is FQGNSA. With 0 bases removed from V and 7 bases from J, the gap between germline ends came to 19 bases. The CDR3 sequence: CASSLAMDSRPRNEQFF. The CDR3 nucleotides are TGTGCCAGCAGCTTAGCGATGGACTCCCGTCCCCGGAATGAGCAGTTCTTC.

V gene TRBV18 combines with J gene TRBJ2-2; TRBD1 is a possible D gene (6 bases). V shed 0 bases and J shed 4 bases, with 9 bases lying between them. Germline CDR1 and CDR2: KGHSH and LQKENI. The CDR3 is made up of 15 amino acids. CDR3 in DNA: TGTGCCAGCTCACCACCAACAGGGAGCACCGGGGAGCTGTTTTTT. This gives the protein CASSPPTGSTGELFF.

V gene TRBV9 combines with J gene TRBJ2-3; 12 positions agree with TRBD2. The V and J ends lost 3 bases and 1 base, in that order; junction bases with no gene match: 3. The CDR3 is made up of 16 amino acids. The V gene's germline CDR1 is SGDLS and CDR2 YYNGEE. CDR3 protein: CASSETSGGRTDTQYF. CDR3 nucleotides: TGTGCCAGCAGCGAGACTAGCGGGGGACGCACAGATACGCAGTATTTT.

This clonotype was counted a few times. The chain uses TRBV20-1 and TRBJ2-7; D uncertain. CDR1 is DFQATT and CDR2 is SNEGSKA in the germline V gene (reference sequence). The CDR3 totals 15 residues. V was pared by 0 bases and J by 4 bases, with 16 bases between. The CDR3 nucleotides read TGCAGTGCTAGAGATATGGCGCCGTTTGGGTACGAGCAGTACTTC. It yields the protein CSARDMAPFGYEQYF.

The chain recombines TRBV28 with TRBJ2-7; D not resolved. CDR1 MDHEN and CDR2 SYDVKM come from the germline V gene. CDR3 length equals 14 residues. Trimming removed 2 bases from V and 3 bases from J, with 11 bases in between. CDR3 in DNA: TGTGCCAGCAGTTTAGCCAGGTCCCTCTACGAGCAGTACTTC. It yields the protein CASSLARSLYEQYF.

A few counts support this clonotype. The J gene is TRBJ2-5, the V gene TRBV5-1; 7 bases align to TRBD2. The CDR3 has 15 amino acids. Germline V lookup: CDR1 SGHRS, CDR2 YFSETQ. Trimming at V came to 3 bases and at J to 1 base, leaving 6 bases not matched to a gene. CDR3 bases: TGCGCCAGCAGCTCTGTTGGGACTACCCAAGAGACCCAGTACTTC. As protein: CASSSVGTTQETQYF.

This clonotype was counted a few times. This sequence joins TRBV12-3 or TRBV12-4 and TRBJ2-5; 8 nucleotides agree with TRBD1. The J segment lost 2 bases and the V segment lost 5 bases, leaving 7 bases of the junction unmatched. The CDR3 is 15 amino acids. CDR3 in amino acids: CASSRDRGPQETQYF. CDR3 DNA: TGTGCCAGCAGTCGCGACAGGGGACCACAAGAGACCCAGTACTTC.

There are many counts of this clonotype. J is TRBJ2-3 and V is TRBV5-1; 10 positions match TRBD1. Germline V gives CDR1 SGHRS, CDR2 YFSETQ. Losses at the gene ends were 3 bases for V and 2 bases for J; bases not matched to a gene: 3. The CDR3 consists of 15 residues. The chain's CDR3 is CASSSTGGYTDTQYF. The DNA for the CDR3 is TGCGCCAGCAGCTCGACAGGGGGCTACACAGATACGCAGTATTTT.

As to this clonotype: Mismatch with germline at one junction end may stem from a read error. This chain uses TRBV4-3 with TRBJ2-7; 14 positions agree with TRBD2. Germline V gene data show CDR1 as LGHNA and CDR2 as YSLEER. The CDR3 runs to 17 residues. This chain's CDR3 is CASSQVWGTSGSYGQYF. The DNA for the CDR3 is TGCGCCAGCAGCCAAGTCTGGGGGACTAGCGGGAGTTACGGGCAGTACTTC.

This clonotype was observed a few times. The V and J genes are TRBV29-1 and TRBJ2-7; D tentatively fits TRBD1 or TRBD2 (5 bases each). V lost 6 bases, J lost 3 bases, and 12 bases lay in between. The CDR3 contains 12 residues. Germline CDR1 SQVTM, CDR2 ANQGSEA. In DNA form, the CDR3 reads TGCAGCGTGGGGACGGCCTTCTACGAGCAGTACTTC. This codes for CSVGTAFYEQYF.

The chain has TRBV18 and TRBJ1-5; the D gene is possibly TRBD1 (6 bases). The CDR3 runs 15 residues. Germline CDR1 reads KGHSH; CDR2 reads LQKENI. Deletions cut 6 bases from V and 3 bases from J, with 15 bases between. CDR3 bases: TGTGCCAGCTCGTGGGGGGCAGGGAACAATCAGCCCCAGCATTTT. Translating gives CASSWGAGNNQPQHF.

This clonotype was recorded a few times. The V and J genes are TRBV2 and TRBJ2-3; D possibly matches TRBD1 or TRBD2 (5 bases each). This CDR3 is built from 14 residues. Germline CDR1 and CDR2: SNHLY and FYNNEI. V lost 7 bases and J 2 bases, leaving 13 bases between the germline ends. DNA of the CDR3: TGTGCCAGCAATGGGGCTAGCTCCACAGATACGCAGTATTTT. Amino acid sequence: CASNGASSTDTQYF.

This clonotype has only a few counts. The chain is built from TRBV5-6 and TRBJ2-3; 8 positions match TRBD2. V lost 1 base, J lost 4 bases, and 14 bases stayed unmatched. The CDR3 has 18 residues. Germline loops: CDR1 SGHDT, CDR2 YYEEEE. Here the CDR3 DNA reads TGTGCCAGCAGCTTGATCGCTAGCGGGTGGAACGTCGCAGATACGCAGTATTTT. Translation: CASSLIASGWNVADTQYF.

The chain is built from TRBV29-1 and TRBJ1-1; no definite D call. V shed 4 bases and J shed 0 bases, with 9 bases lying between them. The CDR3 loop spans 13 amino acids. Germline V lookup: CDR1 SQVTM, CDR2 ANQGSEA. CDR3: CSVGVGLNTEAFF. CDR3 coding DNA: TGCAGCGTTGGGGTAGGGTTGAACACTGAAGCTTTCTTT.

This clonotype was seen many times. This chain connects TRBV12-3 or TRBV12-4 to TRBJ2-4; D is possibly TRBD1 (6 bases). V lost 6 bases and J 3 bases, leaving 6 bases between the germline ends. The CDR3 is 12 residues long. The CDR3 bases are TGTGCCAGCAGGACAGGCAAAAACATTCAGTACTTC. This codes for CASRTGKNIQYF.

V gene TRBV14 combines with J gene TRBJ2-1; 8 bases match TRBD2. Germline assignment: CDR1 SGHDN and CDR2 FVKESK. The length of the CDR3 is 18 residues. V was pared by 0 bases and J by 1 base, with 8 bases of the junction left unmatched. CDR3 DNA: TGTGCCAGCAGCCAAGATTTGGCTAGCGGGCAGTCCTACAATGAGCAGTTCTTC. Translation gives CASSQDLASGQSYNEQFF.

This clonotype was seen ten or more times. J is TRBJ2-2 and V is TRBV29-1; D might be TRBD1 (5 bases). This CDR3 is built from 15 residues. Germline CDR1 and CDR2: SQVTM and ANQGSEA. The V end was cut by 5 bases, the J end by 1 base, with 14 bases between. CDR3 sequence reads: CSVHQGLGNTGELFF. In nucleotides, the CDR3 is TGCAGCGTTCATCAGGGTTTAGGGAACACCGGGGAGCTGTTTTTT.

This clonotype was seen more than once but under ten times. This chain links TRBV6-1 with TRBJ1-2; 7 positions agree with TRBD1. Per germline, CDR1 MNHNS and CDR2 SASEGT. V trimming: 7 bases; J trimming: 0 bases; junction bases outside the gene matches: 5. The CDR3 length is 14 residues. CDR3 bases: TGTGCCAGCACCGGACAGGCTTCTAACTATGGCTACACCTTC. Translated: CASTGQASNYGYTF.

The rearrangement uses TRBV7-9 and TRBJ2-5, with 12 nucleotides matching TRBD1. This CDR3 region has 15 residues. Germline CDR1 and CDR2: SEHNR and FQNEAQ (reference sequence). After removal of 5 bases from V and 5 bases from J, the junction contained 6 bases not matched to a gene. Written as DNA, the CDR3 is TGTGCCAGCAGCCCAGGGACAGGGGGCTTGGAGACCCAGTACTTC. This codes for CASSPGTGGLETQYF.

This chain links TRBV24-1 with TRBJ2-3, with a weak D call TRBD2 (5 bases). The CDR3 extends over 14 amino acids. Germline V gene data show CDR1 as KGHDR and CDR2 as SFDVKD. Between the trimmed V and J ends, which lost 5 bases and 4 bases, there was a span of 12 bases. CDR3 protein: CATSGASSPDTQYF. As DNA, the CDR3 is TGTGCCACCAGTGGGGCTAGCTCCCCAGATACGCAGTATTTT.

The sample holds a few counts of this clonotype. The rearrangement uses TRBV20-1 and TRBJ1-1; tentatively, D is TRBD1 (5 bases). Between the trimmed V and J ends, which lost 1 base and 8 bases, there was a span of 11 bases. The CDR3 totals 12 residues. Germline V gene data show CDR1 as DFQATT and CDR2 as SNEGSKA (reference sequence). This chain's CDR3 is CSARGGAVEAFF. CDR3 nucleotide sequence: TGCAGTGCTAGAGGAGGGGCGGTGGAAGCTTTCTTT.

The chain employs TRBV7-9 and TRBJ2-2; no clear D gene. V was trimmed by 5 bases and J by 0 bases, leaving 16 bases between them. Germline lookup yields CDR1 SEHNR and CDR2 FQNEAQ (reference sequence). The CDR3 is made up of 17 amino acids. Written as DNA, the CDR3 is TGTGCCAGCAGCCAGCGACCCTTTCCCGCGAACACCGGGGAGCTGTTTTTT. Translated, it gives CASSQRPFPANTGELFF.

This clonotype showed up many times. The J gene is TRBJ2-5, the V gene TRBV29-1; 7 bases map to TRBD1. With 7 bases clipped from V and 5 bases from J, the junction kept 13 bases outside the gene matches. Germline assignment: CDR1 SQVTM and CDR2 ANQGSEA. This CDR3 comprises 14 residues. The CDR3 DNA follows: TGCAGCGCCGACCCGCGACAGGGCCAGGAGACCCAGTACTTC. Residues: CSADPRQGQETQYF.

This chain uses TRBV18 with TRBJ2-7; D perhaps matches TRBD1 (8 bases). CDR1 is KGHSH and CDR2 is LQKENI in the germline V gene. V dropped 5 bases and J dropped 2 bases, with 13 bases sitting between them. The CDR3 runs to 14 residues. CDR3: CASSVTGGAYEQYF. In DNA form, the CDR3 reads TGTGCCAGCTCAGTTACAGGGGGGGCCTACGAGCAGTACTTC.

In this sample, this clonotype turned up a few times. The V and J genes are TRBV20-1 and TRBJ2-7, with D possibly matching TRBD1 (5 bases). V was clipped by 0 bases and J by 3 bases, with 12 bases between them. This CDR3 is 14 amino acids long. Germline values: CDR1 DFQATT, CDR2 SNEGSKA (reference sequence). CDR3 sequence: CSARDRQGVYEQYF. In DNA form, the CDR3 reads TGCAGTGCTAGAGATAGGCAGGGCGTCTACGAGCAGTACTTC.